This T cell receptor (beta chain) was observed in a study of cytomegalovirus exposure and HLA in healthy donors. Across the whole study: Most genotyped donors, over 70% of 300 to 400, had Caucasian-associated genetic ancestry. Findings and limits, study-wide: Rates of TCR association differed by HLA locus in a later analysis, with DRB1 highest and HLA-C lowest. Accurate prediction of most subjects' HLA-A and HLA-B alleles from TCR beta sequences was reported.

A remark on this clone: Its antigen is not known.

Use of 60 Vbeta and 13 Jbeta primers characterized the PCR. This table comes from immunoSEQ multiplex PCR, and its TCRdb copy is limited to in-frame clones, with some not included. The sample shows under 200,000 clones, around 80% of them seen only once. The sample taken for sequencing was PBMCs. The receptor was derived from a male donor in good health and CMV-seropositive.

CDR3 nucleotide sequence: TGCGCCAGCAGTCCCCCCGGGGGAGAGACCCAGTACTTC. Translating gives CASSPPGGETQYF. The chain carries TRBV4-1 and TRBJ2-5, with D possibly being TRBD2 (6 bases). The germline V gene encodes CDR1 MGHRA and CDR2 YSYEKL. The CDR3 spans 13 residues. Trimming took 6 bases from V and 4 from J, leaving 12 bases between them.